The following is a TCR beta chain sequence with its context. The entry originates in a study of blood T cell repertoires in COVID-19. Turning to the study itself: Donors in the United States, Italy and Spain gave samples during acute or convalescent COVID-19. Sources were T cells, B-cell-depleted T cells, or PBMCs; the material itself was cDNA or gDNA.

V dropped 0 bases and J dropped 3; count of bases not matched to a gene: 4. The CDR3 covers 16 residues. Germline assignment: CDR1 WNHNN and CDR2 SYGVQD (reference sequence). Study processing details: How many nucleated cells were present was estimated from reference gene primer amplification. Generated by immunoSEQ multiplex PCR, the TCRdb table keeps only in-frame clones and is missing some. That table gives V, J and clone size, and the DNA gave D and trimming. The sample has 250,000 to 300,000 clones; 89% are singletons. The sequenced material came from peripheral blood. V is TRBV10-1 and J is TRBJ2-3, with 9 bases fitting TRBD1. The source of this sequence is a man in his fifties with acute or convalescent COVID-19. As DNA, the CDR3 is TGCGCCAGCAGTGAGTCAAGGACAGGGGCGACAGATACGCAGTATTTT. It translates to CASSESRTGATDTQYF.